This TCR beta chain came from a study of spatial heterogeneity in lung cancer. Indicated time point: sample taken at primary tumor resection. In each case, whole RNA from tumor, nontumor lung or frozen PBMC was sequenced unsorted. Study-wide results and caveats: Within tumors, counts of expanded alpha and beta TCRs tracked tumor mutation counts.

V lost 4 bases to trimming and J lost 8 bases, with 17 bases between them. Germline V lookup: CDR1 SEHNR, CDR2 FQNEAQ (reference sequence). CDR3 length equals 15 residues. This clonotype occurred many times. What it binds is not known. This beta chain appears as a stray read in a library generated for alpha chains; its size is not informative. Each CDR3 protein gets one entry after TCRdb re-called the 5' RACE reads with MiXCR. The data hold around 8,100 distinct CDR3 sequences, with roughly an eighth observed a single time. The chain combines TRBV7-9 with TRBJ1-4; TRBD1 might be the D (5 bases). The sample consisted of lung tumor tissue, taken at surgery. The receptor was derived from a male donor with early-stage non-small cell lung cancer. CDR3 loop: CASSSRRGLEEKLFF. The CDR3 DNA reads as TGTGCCAGCAGCTCTAGAAGGGGATTGGAAGAAAAACTGTTTTTT.